This TCR beta chain was profiled in a study of T cells in women clearing cervical HPV infection. Study-wide context: Cases: HPV16-related CIN3 or worse on histology, a couple of invasive cancers. Study-wide findings and caveats: Cases and controls were distinguished at AUC about 0.79 by richness and V genes.

Of note for this clone: Its antigen is unidentified. An end of the junction differs from the germline gene, which may be a read error. Read data end 3 residues before the CDR3 end; the end is taken from the germline J gene. Other DNA sequences from this sample encode an identical CDR3 as well.

immunoSEQ multiplex PCR used an average of 1200 ng genomic DNA. Clones were read by immunoSEQ multiplex PCR, and TCRdb kept only the in-frame ones, dropping some. The sample includes around 31,000 clones. The CDR3 has 15 residues. Germline-derived CDR1 and CDR2 are SGHDT and YYEEEE. Sequences were obtained from blood buffy coat. This TCR was sampled from a woman aged 18 to 75 with a cervical HPV16 infection that either progressed to CIN3+ or cleared (not recorded which). The chain combines TRBV5-6 with TRBJ1-3, with a tentative D call TRBD1 (5 bases). CDR3 sequence: CASSYRFSSGNTIYF. The sequenced part of the CDR3 DNA is TGTGCCAGCAGCTACAGGTTTAGCTCTGGAAACACT.